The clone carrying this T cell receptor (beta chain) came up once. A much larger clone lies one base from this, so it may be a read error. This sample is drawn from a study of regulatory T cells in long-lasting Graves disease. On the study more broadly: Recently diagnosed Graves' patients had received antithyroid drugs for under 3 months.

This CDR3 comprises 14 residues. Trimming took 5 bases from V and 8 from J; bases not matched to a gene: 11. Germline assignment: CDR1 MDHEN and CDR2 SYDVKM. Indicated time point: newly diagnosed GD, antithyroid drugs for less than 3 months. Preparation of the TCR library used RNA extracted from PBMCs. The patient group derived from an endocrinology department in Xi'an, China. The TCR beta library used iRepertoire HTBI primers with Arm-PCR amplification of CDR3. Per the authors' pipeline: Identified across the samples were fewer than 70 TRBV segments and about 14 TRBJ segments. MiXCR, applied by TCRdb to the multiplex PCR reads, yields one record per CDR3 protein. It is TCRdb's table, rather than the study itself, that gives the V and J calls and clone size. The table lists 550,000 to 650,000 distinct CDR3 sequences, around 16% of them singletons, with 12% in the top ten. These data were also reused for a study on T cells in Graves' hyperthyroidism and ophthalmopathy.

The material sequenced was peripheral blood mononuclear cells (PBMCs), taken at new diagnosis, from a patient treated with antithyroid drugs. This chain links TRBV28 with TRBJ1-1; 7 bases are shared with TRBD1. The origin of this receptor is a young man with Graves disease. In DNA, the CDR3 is TGTGCCAGCAGTCCCCGGGACAGTGTCTCCGAAGCTTTCTTT. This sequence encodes CASSPRDSVSEAFF.